Given below is one TCR beta chain in context. This clonotype was detected ten times or more. Its antigen is currently not known. There are no base qualities to consult, and no much larger clone falls within one base. The CDR3 measures 15 amino acids from cysteine to phenylalanine. Of all the DNA, just the CDR3 is kept, 45 bases in frame from base 1. V trim: 2 bases; J trim: 6 bases; unmatched bases: 8. CDR1 LNHNV and CDR2 YYDKDF were looked up in the germline V gene (reference sequence). The Immunoverse kit was used to build TCR libraries from approximately 410 ng RNA, with molecular barcoded adaptors covering alpha/delta and beta/gamma chains. The same RNA used for transcriptome sequencing was used for TCR library preparation. Sequencing of the TCR libraries was done on an Illumina HiSeq 4000 with 2 x 150 cycles. On the authors' methods: TCR reads were aligned to human V, D, J and C references and assembled into CDR3 clonotypes with MiXCR, including quality filtering and error correction. The tcR package in R was used to analyze clonotype counts and gene usage diversity. For inspection of raw mapping reads, RNA-seq reads were mapped by STAR aligner version 2.5.3a onto GRCh37 of the human genome. To test the effect of sequencing depth on detected clonotypes, IR-seq fastq files were randomly downsampled using Seqtk 1.3. TCRdb trimmed the raw reads at Q25, called clones with MiXCR and kept productive beta chains. Every entry covers one CDR3 protein and lists the most common genes and DNA from its rows. TCRdb assigned the V and J calls; the authors' analysis was not used. This sample lists 65,000 or so distinct CDR3 sequences; 15% to 20% were detected once. The top ten constitute 11% of the sample.

This record belongs to a study of read filtering for tumor transcriptome and immune sequencing (dated by TCRdb to the early 2020s). About the full investigation: Of the patients in the cohort, about 16 were male and over twelve were female, and their mean age was about 68 years, with a range of about 45 to 85. TCR-region mapped reads per sample ranged from about 4 to 10.27 million with IR-seq versus only about 75 to 1273 with RNA-seq. After DNase treatment, whole-transcriptome libraries were prepared using the TruSeq RNA Access Library Prep Kit. The study compared TCR repertoires from targeted immune repertoire sequencing and bulk whole-transcriptome sequencing run on the same bone marrow samples. As a main aim, a read-filtering strategy for immune repertoire data was addressed, with the specific question being whether clonotypes supported by a single read should be removed. By revised international staging, roughly 8 patients were R-ISS I, 16 were R-ISS II and 6 or 7 were R-ISS III. Overall results and qualifications from the work: In IR-seq, single-read clonotypes were roughly 84% of clonotypes but around 3.2% of total reads; in RNA-seq they were 74.6% of clonotypes and 35% to 55% of reads. Removing single-read clonotypes increased the correlation between IR-seq and RNA-seq shared clonotype proportions. The sorted CD138-negative fraction was composed of a mixed bone marrow immune population rather than of purified T cells. Compared with RNA-seq, IR-seq captured clonotypes at much greater depth and more reliably, and a smaller IR-seq throughput was enough to identify most of the shared clonotypes.

Bone marrow was sampled from every patient at the time of active disease. Bone marrow mononuclear cells were isolated by Ficoll-Hypaque density gradient centrifugation. CD138-negative cells were obtained by negative selection after labeling with CD138 magnetic microbeads on a MACS separator, removing myeloma plasma cells. The purity of the isolated cells was checked by flow cytometry with CD138 antibodies on an Attune NxT. Total RNA was extracted with TRIzol reagent and quantified with a NanoDrop spectrophotometer. For each patient, the CD138-negative bone marrow sample underwent paired RNA-seq and IR-seq.

The TCR comes from a donor aged 40 or over with multiple myeloma. The chain employs TRBV15 and TRBJ2-3, with 7 bases in between that match TRBD1. Sequencing input: a population of CD138-negative cells sorted from bone marrow. The cell subset or site label for this specimen denotes: bone marrow mononuclear cells depleted of CD138+ plasma/myeloma cells by negative magnetic selection. The CDR3 loop reads CATSRQQGKSDTQYF. The DNA is as follows: TGTGCCACCAGCAGACAACAGGGGAAATCGGATACGCAGTATTTT.